The 23 T cell receptor beta chains in this list originate from one sample, sequenced in a study of T cell repertoires in cytomegalovirus infection. Each CDR3 protein gets one entry after TCRdb re-called the reads with MiXCR. The repertoire holds almost 300,000 distinct CDR3 sequences, with approximately 10% as singletons. Sample: PBMCs. These receptors were collected from a human donor in good health (CMV status not recorded). Some clones in this sample may be carry-over from other donors' samples.

The chain employs TRBV20-1 and TRBJ2-3; no definite D call. V was shortened by 6 bases and J by 6 bases, with 13 bases between the two germline ends. This CDR3 spans 12 amino acids. Germline lookup yields CDR1 DFQATT and CDR2 SNEGSKA (reference sequence). The CDR3 DNA is TGCAGTGCCCCGGTGGTAGCTGATACGCAGTATTTT. Its protein product is CSAPVVADTQYF.

To note about this clonotype: A much more abundant neighbour one base away suggests this may be a read error. The V and J genes are TRBV20-1 and TRBJ2-1; 16 bases line up with TRBD2. The CDR3 is 17 amino acids. Germline V gene data show CDR1 as DFQATT and CDR2 as SNEGSKA (reference sequence). In DNA form, the CDR3 reads TGCAGTGCTAGATCCGGGACTAGCGGGGGGGTGAACAATGGGCAGTTCTTC. Its protein is CSARSGTSGGVNNGQFF.

This clonotype was seen at least ten times. This chain links TRBV6-1 with TRBJ2-7; no reliable D call. Germline V gene lookup returns CDR1 MNHNS and CDR2 SASEGT. The CDR3 extends over 15 amino acids. The ends were cut back, 6 bases at V and 3 bases at J, with 18 bases in the middle. The CDR3 sequence is CASSPGTERVYEQYV. The CDR3 coding sequence is TGTGCCAGCAGCCCTGGTACGGAAAGGGTCTACGAGCAGTACGTC.

This clonotype was seen ten or more times. The gene calls are TRBV5-5 and TRBJ1-1; D is possibly TRBD1 (5 bases). The CDR3 runs to 15 residues. The V end lost 3 bases, the J end lost 0 bases, and 12 bases lay between the germline ends. Germline lookup yields CDR1 SGHKS and CDR2 YYEKEE (reference sequence). CDR3 nucleotides: TGTGCCAGCAGCTCCAGGGCAGCCTTGAACACTGAAGCTTTCTTT. It translates to CASSSRAALNTEAFF.

The genes are TRBV4-3 and TRBJ1-1, with D hard to call. The germline CDR1 and CDR2 sequences are LGHNA and YSLEER. The CDR3 extends over 14 amino acids. Trimming shortened V by 1 base and J by 5 bases, and 11 bases separated the two germline ends. In nucleotides, the CDR3 is TGCGCCAGCAGCCAAGTCCTTGGAGCGACTGAAGCTTTCTTT. Protein sequence: CASSQVLGATEAFF.

This clonotype has ten or more counts. The V call is TRBV7-2, the J call TRBJ2-3; unclear D gene. The CDR3 consists of 14 residues. With 5 bases removed from V and 2 bases from J, the gap between germline ends came to 11 bases. Germline CDR1 reads SGHTA; CDR2 reads FQGNSA. Here the CDR3 reads CASSNRHPTDTQYF. Here the CDR3 DNA reads TGTGCCAGCAGCAACCGACACCCCACAGATACGCAGTATTTT.

The chain employs TRBV5-6 and TRBJ2-3; 10 positions match TRBD2. The V segment lost 4 bases and the J segment 2 bases; nucleotides outside the gene matches: 7. The CDR3 length is 16 residues. CDR1 and CDR2 from the germline V gene are SGHDT and YYEEEE. CDR3: CASSPLAGGLTDTQYF. CDR3 coding DNA: TGTGCCAGCAGCCCCTTAGCGGGGGGCCTCACAGATACGCAGTATTTT.

This clonotype was picked up many times. The CDR3 nucleotides are TGTGCCAGCTGGACGGGGGAATGGGGCACTGAAGCTTTCTTT. This codes for CASWTGEWGTEAFF. The chain has TRBV12-3 or TRBV12-4 and TRBJ1-1, with D tentatively TRBD1 (5 bases). Trimming shortened V by 8 bases and J by 4 bases, and 17 bases separated the two germline ends. This CDR3 is 14 amino acids long.

V is TRBV4-1 and J is TRBJ2-3; 8 bases map to TRBD2. In germline, CDR1 is MGHRA, CDR2 YSYEKL. This CDR3 comprises 16 residues. Trimming at V came to 1 base and at J to 0 bases, leaving 3 bases not matched to a gene. CDR3 loop: CASSQAQRESTDTQYF. The CDR3, as DNA: TGCGCCAGCAGCCAAGCTCAGCGGGAGAGCACAGATACGCAGTATTTT.

This clonotype was counted ten times or more. The genes are TRBV6-5 and TRBJ2-5; weak D call: TRBD2 (5 bases). The V gene lost 4 bases and the J gene lost 4 bases, with 10 bases spanning the gap. The CDR3 covers 13 residues. Germline CDR1 and CDR2: MNHEY and SVGAGI. The CDR3 DNA sequence: TGTGCCAGCAGTTCTGGACGGGGAGAGACCCAGTACTTC. Its translation is CASSSGRGETQYF.

This sequence joins TRBV20-1 and TRBJ1-3; 10 bases align to TRBD1. Germline values: CDR1 DFQATT, CDR2 SNEGSKA (reference sequence). There are 14 residues in the CDR3. The chain's CDR3 is CSAYGQGAGNTIYF. CDR3 in DNA: TGCAGCGCTTATGGACAGGGGGCTGGAAACACCATATATTTT.

This clonotype was counted at least ten times. The V and J genes are TRBV7-2 and TRBJ1-2, with 7 bases fitting TRBD1. Germline trimming cut 5 bases from V and 6 bases from J; bases unmatched to any gene: 15. The CDR3 is 16 amino acids. Germline V gives CDR1 SGHTA, CDR2 FQGNSA. CDR3 region: CASSRTGLGLTDGYTF. The DNA of the CDR3 is TGTGCCAGCAGCAGGACAGGTTTGGGTTTGACAGATGGCTACACCTTC.

This clonotype was detected ten times or more. V usage is TRBV7-3 and J usage is TRBJ2-1, with 8 bases matching TRBD2. J was trimmed by 9 bases and V by 5 bases; bases with no gene match: 15. The CDR3 extends over 16 amino acids. Per germline, CDR1 SGHTA and CDR2 FQGTGA. This chain's CDR3 is CASSPKAGARLGEQFF. CDR3 bases: TGTGCCAGCAGCCCAAAAGCGGGGGCGCGCCTCGGTGAGCAGTTCTTC.

The gene calls are TRBV19 and TRBJ2-5; TRBD1 aligns across 8 bases. CDR1 and CDR2 (germline): LNHDA, SQIVND (reference sequence). V dropped 5 bases and J dropped 5; count of bases not matched to a gene: 10. The CDR3 runs to 15 residues. CDR3 residues: CASSSGQGFRETQYF. The CDR3 DNA follows: TGTGCCAGTAGTTCCGGACAGGGCTTTCGGGAGACCCAGTACTTC. Full variable domain (rest looked up from reference TRBV19 and TRBJ2-5): DGGITQSPKYLFRKEGQNVTLSCEQNLNHDAMYWYRQDPGQGLRLIYYSQIVNDFQKGDIAEGYSVSREKKESFPLTVTSAQKNPTAFYLCASSSGQGFRETQYFGPGTRLLVL.

In this sample, this clonotype turned up many times. The genes are TRBV12-3 or TRBV12-4 and TRBJ2-7; the D is unclear. Trimming took 5 bases from V and 0 from J, leaving 11 bases between them. The CDR3 consists of 14 residues. CDR3 nucleotide sequence: TGTGCCAGCAGTCAAGCTGGGGACTCCTACGAGCAGTACTTC. Translation gives CASSQAGDSYEQYF.

This clonotype has more than one count but fewer than ten. The V and J genes are TRBV6-1 and TRBJ2-7; D not resolved. The CDR3 has 11 residues. The V gene lost 6 bases and the J gene lost 3 bases, with 6 bases spanning the gap. Per germline, CDR1 MNHNS and CDR2 SASEGT. CDR3 in amino acids: CASRNSYEQYF. DNA for the CDR3: TGTGCCAGCAGAAACAGCTACGAGCAGTACTTC.

This clonotype was seen at least ten times. The rearrangement joins TRBV6-2 or TRBV6-3 to TRBJ1-5; no reliable D call. V lost 4 bases and J lost 4, with 8 bases in between. The CDR3 runs 13 residues. Germline V CDR1 and CDR2: MNHEY, SVGEGT. CDR3 loop: CASSFGKNQPQHF. The DNA for the CDR3 is TGTGCCAGCAGTTTCGGGAAAAATCAGCCCCAGCATTTT.

The J gene is TRBJ2-3, the V gene TRBV29-1, with D perhaps matching TRBD2 (7 bases). The V and J ends lost 1 base and 3 bases respectively, with 11 bases between them. Germline loops: CDR1 SQVTM, CDR2 ANQGSEA. The CDR3 spans 14 residues. The CDR3 bases are TGCAGCGTTGAAGGGGGGGGGCCGACAGATACGCAGTATTTT. Its protein is CSVEGGGPTDTQYF.

In its sample, this clonotype was seen many times. The chain links TRBV28 to TRBJ1-2, with 8 bases fitting TRBD1. The CDR3 length is 14 residues. V shed 7 bases, J shed 5 bases, and the junction held 9 bases outside the gene matches. CDR1 is MDHEN and CDR2 is SYDVKM in the germline V gene. The CDR3 protein is CASIGAGGQYGYTF. DNA of the CDR3: TGTGCCAGCATTGGGGCAGGGGGCCAATATGGCTACACCTTC.

At least ten counts were recorded for this clonotype. The J gene is TRBJ2-7, the V gene TRBV6-1, with 11 nucleotides matching TRBD1. The V gene's germline CDR1 is MNHNS and CDR2 SASEGT. Trimming at V came to 2 bases and at J to 2 bases, leaving 2 bases not matched to a gene. The CDR3 has 15 amino acids. This CDR3 reads CASSEPGQGAYEQYF. CDR3 nucleotide sequence: TGTGCCAGCAGTGAACCGGGACAGGGGGCCTACGAGCAGTACTTC.

This clonotype was observed a few times. The chain couples TRBV28 to TRBJ2-3; TRBD2 matches at 8 bases. The CDR3 length is 15 residues. CDR1 is MDHEN and CDR2 is SYDVKM in the germline V gene. The V and J ends lost 6 bases and 4 bases, in that order; junction bases with no gene match: 9. CDR3 loop: CASRSAGGPADTQYF. For the CDR3, the DNA is TGTGCCAGCAGATCCGCGGGGGGCCCCGCAGATACGCAGTATTTT.

This clonotype was counted ten times or more. The V gene is TRBV12-3 or TRBV12-4, the J gene TRBJ1-5; the D gene is possibly TRBD1 (5 bases). There are 15 residues in the CDR3. Trimming cost V 1 base and J 4 bases, with 11 bases left between them. This chain's CDR3 is CASSLESRGNQPQHF. Written as DNA, the CDR3 is TGTGCCAGCAGTTTAGAGTCTCGGGGGAATCAGCCCCAGCATTTT.

This clonotype was counted at least ten times. V and J are TRBV7-9 and TRBJ2-6; D is ambiguous. V dropped 1 base and J dropped 0 bases, with 7 bases sitting between them. CDR3 length: 16 amino acids. Germline loops: CDR1 SEHNR, CDR2 FQNEAQ (reference sequence). Written as DNA, the CDR3 is TGTGCCAGCAGCTTAGACGGCTTCTCTGGGGCCAACGTCCTGACTTTC. Its translation: CASSLDGFSGANVLTF.